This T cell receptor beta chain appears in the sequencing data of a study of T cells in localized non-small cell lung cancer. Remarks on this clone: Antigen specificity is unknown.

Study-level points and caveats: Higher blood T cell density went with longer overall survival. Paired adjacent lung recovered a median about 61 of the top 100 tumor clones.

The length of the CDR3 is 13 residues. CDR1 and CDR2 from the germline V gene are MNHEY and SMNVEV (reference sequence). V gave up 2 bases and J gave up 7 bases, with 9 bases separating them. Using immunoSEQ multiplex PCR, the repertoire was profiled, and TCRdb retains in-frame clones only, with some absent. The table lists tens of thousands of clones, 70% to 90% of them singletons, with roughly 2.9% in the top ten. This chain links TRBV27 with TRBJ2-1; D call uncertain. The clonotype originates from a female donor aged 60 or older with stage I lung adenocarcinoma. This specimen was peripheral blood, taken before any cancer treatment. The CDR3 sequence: CASSLVMDNEQFF. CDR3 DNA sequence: TGTGCCAGCAGTTTAGTTATGGATAATGAGCAGTTCTTC.